These 4 T cell receptor beta chains originate from one sample sequenced in a study of T cell changes during pregnancy in multiple sclerosis (dated by TCRdb to the late 2010s). The library came from the immunoSEQ multiplex PCR assay. TCRdb took this table from immuneACCESS and kept in-frame rearrangements with V and J called. Such tables lack part of the clones; where checked against another copy, unresolved V genes explain under half of the gap, and the rest is unexplained. The sample table lists 50,000 to 65,000 clones, roughly 90% of them with a count of one. The ten most abundant clones make up about 1.7% of the sample. The sequencing here drew on peripheral blood, taken after pregnancy. Receptor source: a female donor with multiple sclerosis, enrolled in a pregnancy study.

The rearrangement links TRBV11-2 to TRBJ2-5; D is uncertain. The CDR3 consists of 18 residues. V lost 5 bases to trimming and J lost 2 bases, with 24 bases between them. Germline assignment: CDR1 SGHAT and CDR2 FQNNGV. The CDR3 here is CASSLWLVATELQETQYF. The DNA for the CDR3 is TGTGCCAGCAGCCTTTGGCTCGTCGCGACGGAGTTACAAGAGACCCAGTACTTC.

The chain combines TRBV7-9 with TRBJ2-5; TRBD1 is a possible D gene (6 bases). CDR3 length equals 18 residues. CDR1 and CDR2 (germline): SEHNR, FQNEAQ (reference sequence). With 2 bases removed from V and 2 bases from J, the gap between germline ends came to 21 bases. The CDR3 region is CASSLSVGRQGRQETQYF. The CDR3 DNA is TGTGCCAGCAGCTTATCAGTTGGGCGCCAGGGGAGACAAGAGACCCAGTACTTC.

This chain joins TRBV5-1 and TRBJ2-7; D is perhaps TRBD1 (6 bases). V lost 5 bases and J lost 6, with 18 bases in between. The germline V gene has CDR1 SGHRS and CDR2 YFSETQ. The CDR3 consists of 14 residues. In nucleotides, the CDR3 is TGCGCCAGCAGTCAGGGGACGGTGGGAGTCGAGCAGTACTTC. It translates to CASSQGTVGVEQYF. Full variable domain (rest looked up from reference TRBV5-1 and TRBJ2-7): KAGVTQTPRYLIKTRGQQVTLSCSPISGHRSVSWYQQTPGQGLQFLFEYFSETQRNKGNFPGRFSGRQFSNSRSEMNVSTLELGDSALYLCASSQGTVGVEQYFGPGTRLTVT.

This rearrangement joins TRBV5-4 to TRBJ2-6; D is unclear. V was pared by 6 bases and J by 2 bases, with 15 bases between. The length of the CDR3 is 16 residues. Per the germline V gene, CDR1 is SGHNT and CDR2 is YYREEE (reference sequence). The DNA of the CDR3 is TGTGCCAGCACCGAGGTCGGATTGACTGGGGCCAACGTCCTGACTTTC. As protein: CASTEVGLTGANVLTF.